What follows is one T cell receptor (beta chain) and its context. The data belong to a study of blood T cell repertoires in COVID-19. On the study more broadly: Samples came from the United States, Italy and Spain, spanning acute and convalescent COVID-19. Sample material is recorded as cDNA or gDNA derived from T cells, B-cell-depleted T cells, or PBMCs.

Original data processing: Reference gene primer amplification gave nucleated cell count estimates. Here immunoSEQ multiplex PCR was the method, and the copy in TCRdb shows in-frame clones only, minus some. That table supplies the V and J calls and clone size; D and trimming were determined from the DNA. The table records about 140,000 clones, 80% of them present only once. The CDR3 is 15 residues long. The V end was cut by 4 bases, the J end by 0 bases, with 10 bases between. Germline CDR1 reads MGHRA; CDR2 reads YSYEKL. Sequencing used peripheral blood. The clonotype was recovered from a man in his sixties or seventies who had recovered from COVID-19. This rearrangement joins TRBV4-1 to TRBJ1-5; D is perhaps TRBD1 (5 bases). CDR3 DNA sequence: TGCGCCAGCAGCCCTCAGGGAATTAGCAATCAGCCCCAGCATTTT. Translated: CASSPQGISNQPQHF.